A selection of T cell receptor beta chains follows, all from one sample in a study of PD-1 blockade in mismatch repair-deficient tumors. The assay was immunoSEQ multiplex PCR, and TCRdb's table has in-frame clones only and misses some. The sample yields 100,000 to 150,000 clones, approximately 90% seen once. This material consisted of peripheral blood, taken 44 weeks after starting pembrolizumab. These receptors all stem from an adult with mismatch repair-deficient cancer. Each CDR3 is given with its conserved first and last residue. The D gene is left open where the match is weak. Some rows have no size entry. The others give once, few or many, or a class for an expanded clone.

j_call d_call v_call clone_size cdr3_nt cdr3_aa
TRBJ2-2 - TRBV21-1 - TGTGCCAGCAGCGCCCACGGACCCACTCCCGGCACCGGGGAGCTGTTTTTT CASSAHGPTPGTGELFF
TRBJ2-7 - TRBV5-8 once TGTGCCAGCAGCTTGAGGGGGGGACGACGCAACGAGCAGTACTTC CASSLRGGRRNEQYF
TRBJ1-1 - TRBV25-1 - TGTGCCAGCAGTGAGACTGGGGACCTCAACACTGAAGCTTTCTTT CASSETGDLNTEAFF
TRBJ2-7 TRBD1 TRBV10-2 - TGCGCCAGCAGTGAGGGGACAGTAGCCTACGAGCAGTACTTC CASSEGTVAYEQYF
TRBJ1-2 - TRBV30 few TGTGCCTGGACCAAACCACCGGGCCCTGGCTATGGCTACACCTTC CAWTKPPGPGYGYTF
TRBJ1-1 TRBD1 TRBV5-1 - TGCGCCAGCAGCCTGTGGACAGGATCGGACACTGAAGCTTTCTTT CASSLWTGSDTEAFF
TRBJ2-7 - TRBV6-1 few TGTGCCAGCAGTGAATACGAGCAGTACTTC CASSEYEQYF
TRBJ2-1 TRBD2 TRBV6-4 - TGTGCCAGCAGCCTAACTAGCGGGAAAGGGAATGAGCAGTTCTTC CASSLTSGKGNEQFF
TRBJ2-1 - TRBV11-2 - TGTGCCAGCAGCTTTCTAGGCAATGAGCAGTTCTTC CASSFLGNEQFF
TRBJ2-2 - TRBV5-6 - TGTGCCAGCAGCTTGGTAGTCGGGACCGGGGAGCTGTTTTTT CASSLVVGTGELFF
TRBJ2-5 - TRBV4-1 - TGCGCCAGCAGCCAAGTGAGCGCTGAGACCCAGTACTTC CASSQVSAETQYF
TRBJ2-3 - TRBV5-4 - TGTGCCAGCAGCCCCCCCGAGGGTGTGGGGGTGAGCACAGATACGCAGTATTTT CASSPPEGVGVSTDTQYF
TRBJ1-4 - TRBV19 few TGTGCCAGTAGTCGGGAAAAACTGTTTTTT CASSREKLFF
TRBJ2-1 - TRBV5-1 - TGCGCCAGCAGCTTACAGTACAATGAGCAGTTCTTC CASSLQYNEQFF
TRBJ2-3 - TRBV19 once TGTGCCAGTAGCTCCGGGGTCTGGGACACAGATACGCAGTATTTT CASSSGVWDTDTQYF
TRBJ2-7 TRBD2 TRBV13 - TGTGCCAGCAGCGGGAGCGGGAGACGGTACGAGCAGTACTTC CASSGSGRRYEQYF
TRBJ2-5 TRBD2 TRBV5-8 - TGTGCCAGCAGAGCCGGGACTAGCGAGCAAGAGACCCAGTACTTC CASRAGTSEQETQYF
TRBJ2-3 - TRBV29-1 - TGCAGCGTGTGGGACAGCACAGATACGCAGTATTTT CSVWDSTDTQYF
TRBJ2-1 - TRBV25-1 - TGTGCCAGCAGTGGCCTTCCAACGAGGGGAGGATACAATGAGCAGTTCTTC CASSGLPTRGGYNEQFF
TRBJ2-2 TRBD2 TRBV6-5 - TGTGCCAGCAAGGAGCGGGGGGCTAACACCGGGGAGCTGTTTTTT CASKERGANTGELFF